This record looks at one T cell receptor beta chain sequence and its context. Only in-frame clones appear in the TCRdb table, and some are missing; sequencing was by immunoSEQ multiplex PCR. The profile shows 55,000 to 70,000 clones, 88% of them singletons. This record belongs to a study of T cell changes during pregnancy in multiple sclerosis. Trimming at V came to 1 base and at J to 3 bases, leaving 2 bases not matched to a gene. The CDR3 is 15 residues long. The germline CDR1 and CDR2 sequences are MNHEY and SVGAGI. Sequenced here: CD4+ T cells from peripheral blood mononuclear cells, sampled in the third trimester of pregnancy. This TCR came from a female donor with multiple sclerosis, enrolled in a pregnancy study. The chain links TRBV6-5 to TRBJ2-7; 11 nucleotides line up with TRBD1. CDR3 loop: CASSYYGTGGYEQYF. In nucleotides, the CDR3 is TGTGCCAGCAGTTACTATGGGACAGGGGGCTACGAGCAGTACTTC.